This entry features one T cell receptor (beta chain) sequence. A few counts support this clone. This clone's antigen is unknown. It has no much larger one-base neighbor in the sample; base qualities were not kept. The record originates from a study of cytomegalovirus exposure and HLA in healthy donors (dated by TCRdb to 2017 to 2019). Regarding the complete study: According to an earlier analysis of 587 of the donors, roughly 180 million T cells yielded roughly 110 million unique TCR beta sequences and approximately 300 Gb of sequence data. An early release covering 550 to 700 HLA-typed donors comprised approximately 300 gigabases of sequencing data and approximately 80 million unique TCR sequences. Among the roughly 400 genotyped donors, about 85% belonged to the genetic ancestry cluster associated with self-reported Caucasian donors. The aim of the study was to test whether cataloging public T cell receptors could identify signatures of past pathogen exposure. The study profiled the T cell repertoires of 500 to 800 subjects by immunosequencing and related them to cytomegalovirus serostatus. Besides the first cohort of hundreds of subjects, a separate validation cohort made up of some 110 different subjects was used. To predict cytomegalovirus infection status, the study combined high-throughput TCR immunosequencing, statistical association of individual TCRs with disease status, and machine learning. To study patterns of TCR occurrence, a later analysis re-analyzed previously published TCR beta repertoires from around 670 donors and added high-resolution HLA genotyping. Rather than using new phenotypic data, the later analysis identified candidate immune exposures from TCR beta sequences and from how often those sequences occurred across donors. To decide whether each TCR beta V gene segment behaved as functional or pseudogenic, an earlier analysis of 587 of the donors relied on high-throughput TCR beta sequencing. Donor age, sex, ethnicity and CMV serostatus were compiled together with the repertoire data. A later genetic analysis used genome-wide SNP genotypes for about three fifths of the roughly 700 donors, treating that subset as a discovery cohort. All discovery cohort repertoires had been generated using a single sequencing platform. Both class I and class II loci were covered by HLA typing, at four-digit resolution. Typing coverage differed by locus: A, B, C, DRB1 and DQB1 were typed in roughly 629-630 donors, DQA1 in around 500, DPA1 in approximately 610, and DPB1 in 472. Roughly 5 DR-DQ haplotypes were handled as single units for association and clustering because linkage in the cohort was strong. Among some 400 genotyped donors of the cohort, an average of approximately 240,000 unique TCR beta nucleotide sequences was sequenced per donor, of which about 18% were non-productive.

The cohort was made up of 666 healthy bone marrow donors. All cohort members were sampled while nominally healthy, although unrecorded immune exposures were likely present. The donor was CMV seropositive and was included in the group of 250 to 350 seropositive cohort members. A peripheral blood sample was collected from each donor, and TCR beta sequencing was performed on peripheral blood mononuclear cells. Genomic DNA extraction from the blood cell samples was performed with the Qiagen DNeasy Blood Extraction Kit. At the junction V is shortened by 6 bases and J by 6 bases, with 14 bases in between. Its CDR3 holds 14 amino acids, cysteine through phenylalanine. Of all the DNA, just the CDR3 is kept, 42 bases in frame from base 1. The germline V gene yields MNHEY for CDR1 and SVGAGI for CDR2. Library creation used the immunoSEQ multiplex PCR assay. The multiplex PCR relied on a mix of 60 forward primers for TCR Vbeta segments and 13 reverse primers for TCR Jbeta segments. A multiplex PCR assay on genomic DNA amplified the CDR3 region of rearranged TCR beta genes. Amplified TCR beta libraries were sequenced as 87-base-pair reads on the Illumina HiSeq System. As for the original processing: A later analysis tallied approximately 87 million unique TCR beta chains across the roughly 610 repertoires, and about 10 million of those chains were shared by two or more donors. Raw reads were error-corrected and collapsed into unique sequences with a nearest-neighbor algorithm that merged closely related sequences to remove PCR and sequencing errors. V, D and J gene segments were assigned by aligning CDR3 sequences to IMGT reference sequences. For a sequence to be retained, a match of at least six nucleotides to both a V gene segment and a J gene segment was required. A rearrangement counted as productive if the CDR3 had no stop codons and remained in frame with V and J, and every other rearrangement counted as non-productive. Following IMGT convention, CDR3 was defined as the stretch from the second conserved V-encoded cysteine up to the conserved J-encoded phenylalanine. The earlier analysis of a few hundred of the donors excluded sequences that lacked an unambiguous match to a single V gene segment. An earlier analysis of fewer than 750 of the donors classified V segments as functional when productive rearrangements were above 56.7% and as segregating when the standard deviation between donors was above 5%. A statistical classification framework was built for diagnosing cytomegalovirus status from the catalog of TCR beta chain sequences. A later analysis assigned V and J genes by comparing TCR nucleotide sequences with IMGT/GENE-DB human TR gene sequences. Using the TCRdist pipeline, a later analysis assigned CDR3 sequences along with most-parsimonious VDJ recombination scenarios. In a later analysis, each TCR beta chain was defined by its CDR3 amino acid sequence together with its V-gene family, and reads without a unique V-gene family were excluded. To address suspected cross-contamination and a sequencing artifact, a later analysis removed roughly 640 highly shared, low-generation-probability nucleotide sequences. In a later analysis, a clonal expansion index was calculated for each public chain from normalized within-repertoire ranks of inferred template counts. In a later analysis, generation probabilities were computed using a VDJ recombination model fitted to out-of-frame rearrangements, and the results were checked against IGoR. A later analysis scored TCR-TCR, TCR-HLA and TCR-CMV co-occurrence with hypergeometric tests, applying a repertoire-size bias correction to TCR pairs. False discovery rates were estimated in a later analysis by permuting HLA or CMV assignments 20 times. A later analysis grouped co-occurring TCRs with DBSCAN, adding TCRdist sequence similarity when clustering within HLA-allele-positive subsets. For co-occurrence clustering, repertoires with fewer than 30,000 or more than 120,000 public chains were excluded, along with a handful of repertoires with anomalous nucleotide sharing. TCRdb holds this immuneACCESS table with in-frame rearrangements only. Some clones are missing; in checked studies, unresolved V genes explain under half, and the rest has no known cause. For V, J and clone size, that table is used; D and trimming come from the DNA. The sample profile shows about 120,000 clones; roughly 69% of them were found once. Of the sample, 7.5% to 9.5% falls within the top ten clones.

Results the study describes overall, beyond this receptor: Across donors, most TCR sequences were observed very rarely, whereas some public TCRs were present in many individuals. According to a later analysis, parvovirus B19, influenza, CMV and Epstein-Barr virus appeared linked to several top co-occurrence clusters. CMV serostatus was the only immune exposure information available for the cohort. The classifier was reported to diagnose cytomegalovirus status with high specificity and sensitivity in both the original and validation cohorts. The study listed approximately 160 TCR beta chains as associated with cytomegalovirus. Linkage disequilibrium might explain the correlated functional status among segregating V segments, but an unknown experimental factor could not be excluded. A later analysis associated 15,000 or so TCR beta sequences with specific HLA alleles at a false discovery rate of 0.05. Because HLA typing was unavailable for some donors at each locus, only the typed subset was used in association tests. In a later analysis, HLA-associated TCR beta chains were found to be more clonally expanded and to have lower generation probabilities than equally common non-associated chains. Most CMV-associated TCR beta chains appeared to be HLA-restricted in a later analysis, and the HLA associations seemed to be driven largely by CMV exposure. A few of the identified cytomegalovirus-associated TCR beta chains were confirmed in vitro to be specific for cytomegalovirus antigens. Compared with the 666-donor mean, donors in an Asian-associated ancestry cluster had fewer N-insertions in productive TCRs, according to a later genetic analysis. Roughly uniform sequencing depth across donors was assumed in presence/absence analyses, although this assumption may not hold. When HLA alleles, especially DR and DQ, strongly co-occurred, attributing TCR associations to individual alleles was difficult. In a later analysis, TCR association rates were found to vary across HLA loci, with the most associated TCRs seen for DRB1 alleles and the fewest for HLA-C alleles. A cluster of highly shared sequence variants was judged likely to represent a technical artifact of the sequencing pipeline. The 87-base-pair reads could not distinguish some IMGT-functional V segments, including TRBV6-2 and TRBV6-3, so those segments were excluded. A later genetic analysis associated a missense DCLRE1C variant with V-gene and J-gene trimming of TCR beta chains, and an independent cohort replicated the association. A further reported finding was that TCR beta sequences accurately predicted the HLA-A and HLA-B alleles for most subjects in the first cohort. The cohort was sequenced for TCR beta chains only, and without alpha or paired-chain data the features that could be detected were limited. Roughly 15 rarely observed V segments, including chromosome 9 orphons, were excluded from the earlier analysis of several hundred of the donors because counts were too low. An earlier analysis of approximately 500 of the donors showed that most TCR beta V segments appeared in productive rearrangements either about 87% or about 30% of the time, which broadly matched IMGT annotations. It was suggested by the authors that the approach could potentially be generalized to other disease states and immunological phenotypes.

Sequenced input: PBMCs. The receptor comes from a woman in her thirties or forties in good health and CMV-seropositive. The sequence links TRBV6-5 to TRBJ1-4; the D segment could be TRBD1, given 5 matching bases. The CDR3 here reads CASSPQGSYEKLFF. The nucleotide sequence reads as follows: TGTGCCAGCAGCCCTCAGGGAAGTTATGAAAAACTGTTTTTT.